The following is a T cell receptor (beta chain) sequence with its context. The antigen is unknown. The data stem from a study of T cell responses to AZD1222 COVID-19 vaccine. In the study overall: Second-dose intervals near 4 or 12 weeks were combined.

The CDR3 sequence is 15 residues long. Germline loops: CDR1 DFQATT, CDR2 SNEGSKA (reference sequence). V was clipped by 3 bases and J by 4 bases, with 17 bases between them. Some clones are missing from TCRdb's copy, which holds only in-frame ones; the method was immunoSEQ multiplex PCR. The sample has 150,000 to 200,000 clones, 85% to 95% seen once. Study-level points and caveats: Mapped onto spike, vaccine-associated CD4 TCRs spanned it and were dominant at 160-218 and 743-854. Spike-specific TCR breadth and depth grew following two AZD1222 doses.

This receptor was taken from an adult in good health. The chain couples TRBV20-1 to TRBJ2-3; D is ambiguous. Sequenced here: peripheral blood, sampled on day 0 of AZD1222 vaccination. The CDR3 region is CSASRSLSPPDTQYF. CDR3 bases: TGCAGTGCTAGTCGATCGCTCTCCCCTCCAGATACGCAGTATTTT.